The sample holds one count of the clone carrying this T cell receptor (beta chain). Antigen: not known. The data were taken from a study of cytomegalovirus exposure and HLA in healthy donors. Study information: Falling in the Caucasian-associated ancestry cluster were about four fifths of approximately 400 genotyped donors. Findings of the study overall: When analyzed later, the rates of TCR association showed variation by HLA locus, with DRB1 the most and HLA-C the fewest.

The PCR had 60 Vbeta and 13 Jbeta primers. Clones were sequenced by immunoSEQ multiplex PCR, and TCRdb holds only the in-frame ones, with some missing. The sample consists of fewer than 250,000 clones, around four fifths of them appearing once. The CDR3 runs 16 residues. The chain employs TRBV12-2 and TRBJ1-2; no DNA check was done on the table's D call, TRBD1. TRBV12-2 is reported as a pseudogene. This sequence originates from a man in his forties or fifties in good health and CMV-seropositive. What was sequenced was PBMCs. CDR3 coding DNA: TGTGCAAGTCGCTTCCCGACAGGTAGTCTCCTCTATGGCTACACCTTC. Its protein product is CASRFPTGSLLYGYTF.